Listed here are 21 T cell receptor beta chains from one sample, sequenced in a study of control samples from healthy donors and cancer patients. TCRdb keeps only in-frame clones here, not all; method: immunoSEQ multiplex PCR. The repertoire holds some 120,000 clones, with 89% as singletons. Material: blood. The source is a man aged 45-65 years in good health.

This sequence joins TRBV24-1 and TRBJ2-3, with 9 bases that match TRBD1. CDR3 length equals 16 residues. J lost 4 bases, V lost 5 bases, and 9 bases had no gene match. CDR1 and CDR2 from the germline V gene are KGHDR and SFDVKD. CDR3 DNA sequence: TGTGCCACCAGTGGCCCCGGGACAGGGCCTGCAGATACGCAGTATTTT. Translating gives CATSGPGTGPADTQYF.

This clone was seen just once. This rearrangement joins TRBV6-2 or TRBV6-3 to TRBJ2-7; tentatively, D is TRBD1 or TRBD2 (5 bases each). Germline V gene sequence: CDR1 MNHEY, CDR2 SVGEGT. The CDR3 sequence is 14 residues long. V lost 2 bases to trimming and J lost 2 bases, with 10 bases between them. CDR3 sequence (DNA): TGTGCCAGCAGTTACCCTGGGGGTCCCTACGAGCAGTACTTC. Translating it yields CASSYPGGPYEQYF.

CDR3 loop: CASSRRTGDLSGNTIYF. The CDR3 bases are TGCGCCAGCAGCCGGAGGACAGGGGACCTCTCTGGAAACACCATATATTTT. The chain is built from TRBV4-1 and TRBJ1-3; TRBD1 matches at 9 bases. J was trimmed by 0 bases and V by 4 bases; bases with no gene match: 7. The CDR3 length is 17 residues. CDR1 is MGHRA and CDR2 is YSYEKL in the germline V gene.

The CDR3 DNA is TGTGCCAGTTCTACTGGGTTCGAGCAGTACTTC. Translating gives CASSTGFEQYF. This chain joins TRBV12-3 or TRBV12-4 and TRBJ2-7; D call uncertain. The V gene lost 9 bases and the J gene lost 6 bases, with 12 bases spanning the gap. This CDR3 comprises 11 residues.

This clone was seen a single time. An end of the junction does not agree with germline; a read error may underlie this. J is TRBJ1-3 and V is TRBV15; no clear D. The length of the CDR3 is 15 residues. CDR1 and CDR2 from the germline V gene are LNHNV and YYDKDF (reference sequence). This chain's CDR3 is CATSRDRSSGNTIYF. The CDR3 nucleotides read TGTGCCACCAGCAGAGATCGTTCCTCTGGGAACACCATATATTTT.

The genes are TRBV5-8 and TRBJ1-2; tentatively, D is TRBD1 (6 bases). CDR3 length equals 15 residues. The ends were cut back, 5 bases at V and 2 bases at J, with 16 bases in the middle. CDR1 and CDR2 from the germline V gene are SGHTS and YDEGEE. The chain's CDR3 is CASRPWRGINYGYTF. As DNA, the CDR3 is TGTGCCAGCAGACCCTGGAGGGGGATCAACTATGGCTACACCTTC. Full variable domain (missing parts from reference TRBV5-8 and TRBJ1-2): EAGVTQSPTHLIKTRGQQATLRCSPISGHTSVYWYQQALGLGLQFLLWYDEGEERNRGNFPPRFSGRQFPNYSSELNVNALELEDSALYLCASRPWRGINYGYTFGSGTRLTVV.

J is TRBJ2-7 and V is TRBV7-2; no clear D. CDR1 SGHTA and CDR2 FQGNSA come from the germline V gene. V gave up 4 bases and J gave up 5 bases, with 12 bases separating them. The CDR3 totals 13 residues. The CDR3 region is CASSSAPQNEQYF. As DNA, the CDR3 is TGTGCCAGCAGCTCGGCCCCCCAGAACGAGCAGTACTTC.

The chain combines TRBV5-6 with TRBJ1-3; D is unclear. CDR3 length: 16 amino acids. CDR1 is SGHDT, CDR2 YYEEEE, per germline. Trimming left V 0 bases short and J 0 bases short, with 10 bases between. Here the CDR3 reads CASSLAPGPSGNTIYF. For the CDR3, the DNA is TGTGCCAGCAGCTTGGCGCCAGGCCCCTCTGGAAACACCATATATTTT.

V gene TRBV5-1 combines with J gene TRBJ1-2; TRBD1 matches 9 bases. Looked up from germline, CDR1 is SGHRS and CDR2 is YFSETQ. J was trimmed by 2 bases and V by 4 bases; bases with no gene match: 3. The CDR3 runs 14 residues. Here the CDR3 reads CASSLGTGNYGYTF. CDR3 sequence (DNA): TGCGCCAGCAGCCTCGGGACAGGGAACTATGGCTACACCTTC.

This clone has a count of ten or more. CDR3 coding DNA: TGTGCCAGCAGTTTAATACAGGGACATCAGCCCCAGCATTTT. It is translated as CASSLIQGHQPQHF. J is TRBJ1-5 and V is TRBV28; TRBD1 might be the D (6 bases). The germline CDR1 and CDR2 sequences are MDHEN and SYDVKM. V lost 2 bases and J 5 bases, leaving 10 bases between the germline ends. The CDR3 totals 14 residues.

The table lists this clone with a count of one. The genes are TRBV27 and TRBJ2-7; tentatively, D is TRBD2 (6 bases). With 8 bases removed from V and 0 bases from J, the gap between germline ends came to 11 bases. In germline, CDR1 is MNHEY, CDR2 SMNVEV (reference sequence). This CDR3 is built from 13 residues. The CDR3 coding sequence is TGTGCCAGCGGGACTTCCAGCTCCTACGAGCAGTACTTC. Translating gives CASGTSSSYEQYF.

J is TRBJ1-6 and V is TRBV5-1; TRBD1 is a possible D gene (6 bases). Germline lookup yields CDR1 SGHRS and CDR2 YFSETQ. Between the trimmed V and J ends, which lost 0 bases and 9 bases, there was a span of 13 bases. CDR3 length: 15 residues. CDR3 region: CASSLDGQRSSPLHF. The CDR3 nucleotides read TGCGCCAGCAGCTTGGACGGACAGCGATCTTCACCCCTCCACTTT.

The V gene is TRBV18, the J gene TRBJ1-1; D gene uncertain. The V end was cut by 6 bases, the J end by 4 bases, with 15 bases between. The CDR3 loop spans 14 amino acids. Germline CDR1 and CDR2: KGHSH and LQKENI. CDR3 bases: TGTGCCAGCTCCACAAGCACGGTGGGCACTGAAGCTTTCTTT. It translates to CASSTSTVGTEAFF.

The chain couples TRBV18 to TRBJ1-5; D perhaps matches TRBD1 (5 bases). The CDR3 consists of 16 residues. With 4 bases removed from V and 6 bases from J, the gap between germline ends came to 19 bases. CDR1 KGHSH and CDR2 LQKENI come from the germline V gene. The chain's CDR3 is CASSLSDSGTGQPQHF. Here the CDR3 DNA reads TGTGCCAGCTCACTGTCCGACAGCGGAACGGGTCAGCCCCAGCATTTT.

Details on this clone: A read error is possible here, since a much larger clone lies one base away. The same CDR3 also results from other DNA sequences found in this sample. V gene TRBV11-2 combines with J gene TRBJ1-1, with TRBD1 matching 8 bases. CDR3 length: 14 residues. The ends lost 3 bases at V and 0 bases at J; junction bases unmatched: 0. The germline CDR1 and CDR2 sequences are SGHAT and FQNNGV. The CDR3 DNA follows: TGTGCCAGCAGCTTGGACAGGGTGAACACTGAAGCTTTCTTT. Translating gives CASSLDRVNTEAFF.

J is TRBJ2-6 and V is TRBV5-1, with a tentative D call TRBD1 (6 bases). Deletions cut 4 bases from V and 0 bases from J, with 11 bases between. The CDR3 is 16 residues long. Germline V gene lookup returns CDR1 SGHRS and CDR2 YFSETQ. CDR3 bases: TGCGCCAGCAGCGCATTACAGGGCTCTGGGGCCAACGTCCTGACTTTC. Translation: CASSALQGSGANVLTF.

V is TRBV10-3 and J is TRBJ1-3; no definite D call. V was trimmed by 11 bases and J by 2 bases, leaving 10 bases between them. CDR1 and CDR2 from the germline V gene are ENHRY and SYGVKD. This CDR3 contains 12 residues. The CDR3 DNA is TGTGCCCTCGGAGGGCCTGGAAACACCATATATTTT. Residues: CALGGPGNTIYF.

The chain employs TRBV7-8 and TRBJ1-4, with unresolved D. The germline gives CDR1 SGHVS, CDR2 FQNEAQ. V lost 3 bases and J 5 bases, leaving 10 bases between the germline ends. The CDR3 has 14 amino acids. CDR3 sequence reads: CASSFSVMNEKLFF. In DNA, the CDR3 is TGTGCCAGCAGCTTTTCAGTGATGAATGAAAAACTGTTTTTT. The whole variable domain, remainder taken from reference TRBV7-8 and TRBJ1-4, is GAGVSQSPRYKVAKRGQDVALRCDPISGHVSLFWYQQALGQGPEFLTYFQNEAQLDKSGLPSDRFFAERPEGSVSTLKIQRTQQEDSAVYLCASSFSVMNEKLFFGSGTQLSVL.

The chain has TRBV24-1 and TRBJ2-3, with D perhaps matching TRBD2 (6 bases). The V and J ends lost 4 bases and 2 bases respectively, with 9 bases between them. CDR1 KGHDR and CDR2 SFDVKD come from the germline V gene. The CDR3 runs to 14 residues. CDR3 nucleotides: TGTGCCACCAGTGACCGGACTACCACAGATACGCAGTATTTT. As protein: CATSDRTTTDTQYF.

This chain connects TRBV19 to TRBJ1-5, with a weak D call TRBD1 (6 bases). V was trimmed by 9 bases and J by 4 bases, leaving 10 bases between them. Germline V gene sequence: CDR1 LNHDA, CDR2 SQIVND (reference sequence). This CDR3 spans 12 amino acids. CDR3 loop: CASLQGNQPQHF. CDR3 bases: TGTGCCAGCCTACAGGGAAATCAGCCCCAGCATTTT.

Notes on this clone: The same CDR3 can be traced to other DNA sequences in this sample. V gene TRBV19 combines with J gene TRBJ1-1; the match to TRBD1 covers 10 bases. V shed 9 bases, J shed 1 base, and the junction held 23 bases outside the gene matches. This CDR3 region has 20 residues. In germline, CDR1 is LNHDA, CDR2 SQIVND (reference sequence). CDR3 region: CARGGGISGTGEKTNTEAFF. In DNA form, the CDR3 reads TGTGCCAGGGGGGGAGGGATATCCGGGACAGGGGAGAAGACGAACACTGAAGCTTTCTTT.